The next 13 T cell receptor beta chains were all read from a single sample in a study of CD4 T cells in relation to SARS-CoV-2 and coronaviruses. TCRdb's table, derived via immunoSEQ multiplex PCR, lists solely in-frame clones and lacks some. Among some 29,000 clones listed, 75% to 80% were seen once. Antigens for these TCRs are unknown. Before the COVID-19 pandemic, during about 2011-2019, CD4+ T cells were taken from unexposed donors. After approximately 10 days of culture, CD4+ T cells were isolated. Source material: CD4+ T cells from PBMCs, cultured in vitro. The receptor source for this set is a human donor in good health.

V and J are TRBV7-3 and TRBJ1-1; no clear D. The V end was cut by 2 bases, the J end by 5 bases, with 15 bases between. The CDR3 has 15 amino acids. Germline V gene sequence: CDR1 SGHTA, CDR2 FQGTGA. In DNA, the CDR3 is TGTGCCAGCAGCTTAGAGGATAGAGGGTTTACTGAAGCTTTCTTT. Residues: CASSLEDRGFTEAFF.

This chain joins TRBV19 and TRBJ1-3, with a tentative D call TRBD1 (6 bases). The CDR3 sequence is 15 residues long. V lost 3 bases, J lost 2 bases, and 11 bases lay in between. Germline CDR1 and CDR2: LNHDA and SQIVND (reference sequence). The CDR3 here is CASSIVEGAGNTIYF. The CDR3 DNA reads TGTGCCAGTAGTATTGTGGAGGGGGCTGGAAACACCATATATTTT.

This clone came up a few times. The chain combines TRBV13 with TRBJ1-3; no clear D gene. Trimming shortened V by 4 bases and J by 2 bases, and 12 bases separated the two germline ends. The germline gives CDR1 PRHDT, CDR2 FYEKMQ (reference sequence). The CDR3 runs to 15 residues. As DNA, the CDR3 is TGTGCCAGCAGCTACCGATTTAGGGCTGGAAACACCATATATTTT. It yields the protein CASSYRFRAGNTIYF.

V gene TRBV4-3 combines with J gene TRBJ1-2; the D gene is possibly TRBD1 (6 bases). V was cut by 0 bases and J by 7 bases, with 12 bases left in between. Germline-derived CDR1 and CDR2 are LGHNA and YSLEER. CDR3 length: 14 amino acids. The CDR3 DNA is TGCGCCAGCAGCCAAGATTGGGGAGGGGGTGGCTACACCTTC. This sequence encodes CASSQDWGGGGYTF.

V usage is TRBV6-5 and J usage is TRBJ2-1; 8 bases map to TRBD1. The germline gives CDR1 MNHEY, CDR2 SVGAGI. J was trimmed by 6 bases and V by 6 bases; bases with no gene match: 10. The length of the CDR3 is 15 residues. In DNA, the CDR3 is TGTGCCAGCAGAACAGGGGGAGGCGAGACCAATGAGCAGTTCTTC. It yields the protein CASRTGGGETNEQFF.

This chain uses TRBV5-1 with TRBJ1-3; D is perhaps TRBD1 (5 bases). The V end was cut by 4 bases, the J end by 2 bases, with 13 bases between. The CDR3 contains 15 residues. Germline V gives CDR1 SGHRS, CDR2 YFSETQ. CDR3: CASSIEGTAGNTIYF. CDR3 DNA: TGCGCCAGCAGCATTGAAGGGACGGCTGGAAACACCATATATTTT.

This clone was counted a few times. The chain's CDR3 is CATTDGNGYEQYF. The CDR3 bases are TGTGCCACCACGGACGGGAACGGGTACGAGCAGTACTTC. The chain couples TRBV7-2 to TRBJ2-7, with D perhaps TRBD2 (5 bases). Trimming removed 10 bases at V and 4 bases at J, with 17 bases between. The CDR3 sequence is 13 residues long. The germline V gene has CDR1 SGHTA and CDR2 FQGNSA.

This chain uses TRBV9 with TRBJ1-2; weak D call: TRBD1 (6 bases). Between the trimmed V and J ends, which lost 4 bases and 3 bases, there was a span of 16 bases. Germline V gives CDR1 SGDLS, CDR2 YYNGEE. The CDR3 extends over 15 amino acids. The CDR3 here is CASSTQVGADYGYTF. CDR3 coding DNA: TGTGCCAGCAGCACCCAGGTGGGGGCAGACTATGGCTACACCTTC.

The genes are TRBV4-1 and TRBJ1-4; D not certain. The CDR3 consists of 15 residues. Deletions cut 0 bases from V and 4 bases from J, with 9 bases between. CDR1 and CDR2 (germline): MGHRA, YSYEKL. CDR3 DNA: TGCGCCAGCAGCCAAGAACAGCGGCTTAATGAAAAACTGTTTTTT. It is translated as CASSQEQRLNEKLFF.

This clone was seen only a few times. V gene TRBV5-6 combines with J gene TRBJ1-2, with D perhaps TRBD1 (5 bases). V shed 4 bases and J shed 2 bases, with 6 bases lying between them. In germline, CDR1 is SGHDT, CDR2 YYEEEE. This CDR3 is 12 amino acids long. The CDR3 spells CASSPGNYGYTF. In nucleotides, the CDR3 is TGTGCCAGCAGCCCAGGGAACTATGGCTACACCTTC.

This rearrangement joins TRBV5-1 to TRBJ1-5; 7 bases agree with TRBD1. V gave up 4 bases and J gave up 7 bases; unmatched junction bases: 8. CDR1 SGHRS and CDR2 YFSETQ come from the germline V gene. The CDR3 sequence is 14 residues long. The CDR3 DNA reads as TGCGCCAGCAGCGAGACAGGGTTCGAGCAGCCCCAGCATTTT. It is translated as CASSETGFEQPQHF. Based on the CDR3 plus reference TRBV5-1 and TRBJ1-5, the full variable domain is KAGVTQTPRYLIKTRGQQVTLSCSPISGHRSVSWYQQTPGQGLQFLFEYFSETQRNKGNFPGRFSGRQFSNSRSEMNVSTLELGDSALYLCASSETGFEQPQHFGDGTRLSIL.

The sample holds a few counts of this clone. DNA for the CDR3: TGTGCCAGCAGCGAAAGACTAGCGGGTCGCACAGATACGCAGTATTTT. It is translated as CASSERLAGRTDTQYF. The chain carries TRBV7-9 and TRBJ2-3; 10 bases line up with TRBD2. Looked up from germline, CDR1 is SEHNR and CDR2 is FQNEAQ (reference sequence). This CDR3 has 16 residues. With 5 bases clipped from V and 1 base from J, the junction kept 6 bases outside the gene matches.

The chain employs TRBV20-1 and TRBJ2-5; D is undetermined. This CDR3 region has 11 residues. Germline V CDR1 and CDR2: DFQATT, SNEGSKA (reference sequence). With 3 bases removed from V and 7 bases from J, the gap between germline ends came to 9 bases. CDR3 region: CSASSLGTQYF. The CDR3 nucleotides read TGCAGTGCTAGTTCCCTCGGGACCCAGTACTTC.